This T cell receptor beta chain was documented in a study of cytomegalovirus exposure and HLA in healthy donors. Points on this clone: What it binds is unknown.

Findings and limits, study-wide: Rarity marked most TCR sequences, yet some public TCRs occurred in many donors.

Germline CDR1 is SQVTM and CDR2 is ANQGSEA. CDR3 length equals 12 residues. V was trimmed by 1 base and J by 4 bases, leaving 8 bases between them. 13 Jbeta primers and 60 Vbeta primers were used for the PCR. Clones were sequenced by immunoSEQ multiplex PCR, and TCRdb holds only the in-frame ones, with some missing. The table has about 130,000 clones, approximately 80% seen once. The clonotype comes from a man aged 25 to 40 in good health and CMV-seropositive. Sample: PBMCs. The chain uses TRBV29-1 and TRBJ2-7, with D perhaps matching TRBD1 (6 bases). The CDR3 is CSVEGRGYEQYF. In DNA form, the CDR3 reads TGCAGCGTTGAAGGCAGGGGTTACGAGCAGTACTTC.